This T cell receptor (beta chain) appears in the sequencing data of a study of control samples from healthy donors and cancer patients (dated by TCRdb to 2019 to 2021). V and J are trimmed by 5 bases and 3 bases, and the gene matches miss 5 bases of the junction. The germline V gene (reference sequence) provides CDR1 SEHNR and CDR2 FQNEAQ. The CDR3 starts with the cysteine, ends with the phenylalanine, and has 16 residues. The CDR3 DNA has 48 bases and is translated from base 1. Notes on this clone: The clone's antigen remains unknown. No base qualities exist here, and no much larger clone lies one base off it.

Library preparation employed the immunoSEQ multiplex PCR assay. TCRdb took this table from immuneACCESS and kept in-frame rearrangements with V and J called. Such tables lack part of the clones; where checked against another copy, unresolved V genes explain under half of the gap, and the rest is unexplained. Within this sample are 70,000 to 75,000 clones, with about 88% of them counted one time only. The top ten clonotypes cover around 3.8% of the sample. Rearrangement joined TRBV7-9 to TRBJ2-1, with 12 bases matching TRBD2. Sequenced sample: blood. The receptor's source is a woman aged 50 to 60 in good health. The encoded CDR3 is CASSPRTSGVYNEQFF. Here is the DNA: TGTGCCAGCAGCCCCCGGACTAGCGGGGTCTACAATGAGCAGTTCTTC.